Each of the 19 T cell receptor beta chains below was sequenced from the same sample in a study of CD8+ T cells in alopecia areata. The authors extracted RNA and reverse transcribed it into cDNA as the sequencing template. Clones were read by immunoSEQ multiplex PCR, and TCRdb kept only the in-frame ones, dropping some. The table lists 150,000 or so clones, about three fifths of them singletons. The treatment here: oral pan-JAK inhibitor, 5-10 mg twice daily. The sequenced sample was CD4+ T cells sorted from blood, obtained at approximately week 60, from a patient treated with tofacitinib. These receptors originate from a human donor with alopecia areata.

The chain employs TRBV5-1 and TRBJ2-1; TRBD2 matches at 13 bases. In germline, CDR1 is SGHRS, CDR2 YFSETQ. The CDR3 sequence is 16 residues long. The V segment lost 4 bases and the J segment 7 bases; nucleotides outside the gene matches: 8. Here the CDR3 reads CASSPTLAGGRNEQFF. DNA for the CDR3: TGCGCCAGCAGCCCCACACTAGCGGGGGGGAGGAATGAGCAGTTCTTC.

This chain uses TRBV29-1 with TRBJ2-5, with a tentative D call TRBD2 (6 bases). The CDR3 spans 14 residues. V lost 6 bases to trimming and J lost 4 bases, with 18 bases between them. Germline CDR1 and CDR2: SQVTM and ANQGSEA. CDR3 coding DNA: TGCAGCGTGGGGGGACTCCTAGCCCTAGAGACCCAGTACTTC. It is translated as CSVGGLLALETQYF.

The rearrangement uses TRBV2 and TRBJ1-2; 9 bases fit TRBD1. V lost 9 bases to trimming and J lost 5 bases; unmatched junction nucleotides: 10. The CDR3 runs to 14 residues. Germline values: CDR1 SNHLY, CDR2 FYNNEI. The CDR3: CASIISGTGYGYTF. The DNA for the CDR3 is TGTGCCAGTATAATCTCCGGGACAGGGTATGGCTACACCTTC. The variable domain in full, with the rest retrieved from reference TRBV2 and TRBJ1-2, is EPEVTQTPSHQVTQMGQEVILRCVPISNHLYFYWYRQILGQKVEFLVSFYNNEISEKSEIFDDQFSVERPDGSNFTLKIRSTKLEDSAMYFCASIISGTGYGYTFGSGTRLTVV.

The chain recombines TRBV11-2 with TRBJ2-5, with a weak D call TRBD1 (6 bases). The CDR3 contains 14 residues. Trimming shortened V by 5 bases and J by 0 bases, and 10 bases separated the two germline ends. Germline V gene data show CDR1 as SGHAT and CDR2 as FQNNGV. The CDR3 loop reads CASSRDRNQETQYF. The CDR3 region has the DNA TGTGCCAGCAGCCGTGACAGGAACCAAGAGACCCAGTACTTC.

The table lists this clone with a count of one. The genes are TRBV4-2 and TRBJ2-7; D might be TRBD1 (6 bases). V was trimmed by 2 bases and J by 5 bases, leaving 25 bases between them. This CDR3 is 18 amino acids long. Germline-derived CDR1 and CDR2 are LGHNA and YNFKEQ. The CDR3 region is CASSQLWSVGTKGNEQYF. The DNA for the CDR3 is TGTGCCAGCAGCCAATTATGGTCAGTAGGGACAAAAGGGAACGAGCAGTACTTC.

This clone came up once. Here the CDR3 DNA reads TGTGCCAGCAGTCCTCCTAGCGGGTACAGCACAGATACGCAGTATTTT. Amino acids: CASSPPSGYSTDTQYF. The chain recombines TRBV11-3 with TRBJ2-3, with TRBD2 matching over 8 bases. With 6 bases clipped from V and 0 bases from J, the junction kept 8 bases outside the gene matches. Germline V CDR1 and CDR2: SGHNT, YENEEA. The CDR3 sequence is 16 residues long.

The chain carries TRBV30 and TRBJ2-3; D possibly corresponds to TRBD1 (6 bases). With 1 base removed from V and 1 base from J, the gap between germline ends came to 6 bases. This CDR3 comprises 13 residues. Germline V gene sequence: CDR1 GTSNPN, CDR2 SVGIG (reference sequence). CDR3: CAWSGGRTDTQYF. The CDR3 nucleotides read TGTGCCTGGAGTGGGGGGCGCACAGATACGCAGTATTTT.

The chain couples TRBV30 to TRBJ2-2; tentative D call: TRBD2 (5 bases). CDR1 GTSNPN and CDR2 SVGIG come from the germline V gene (reference sequence). The CDR3 sequence is 13 residues long. The germline V and J ends were trimmed by 3 bases and 5 bases, with 10 bases remaining between them. The DNA for the CDR3 is TGTGCCTGGAGGATTCGGGGAACCGGGGAGCTGTTTTTT. Translated: CAWRIRGTGELFF.

The chain joins TRBV5-4 to TRBJ2-7; D is uncertain. The CDR3 contains 12 residues. With 3 bases removed from V and 6 bases from J, the gap between germline ends came to 10 bases. Germline lookup yields CDR1 SGHNT and CDR2 YYREEE (reference sequence). In nucleotides, the CDR3 is TGTGCCAGCAGCTCGGGTGTCGGCGAGCAGTACTTC. Protein: CASSSGVGEQYF.

This clone was seen only once. The genes are TRBV5-6 and TRBJ2-3, with 14 bases identical to TRBD2. J was trimmed by 4 bases and V by 3 bases; bases with no gene match: 4. The CDR3 length is 16 residues. Germline V CDR1 and CDR2: SGHDT, YYEEEE. The CDR3 loop is CASSWGTSGGADTQYF. As DNA, the CDR3 is TGTGCCAGCAGCTGGGGGACTAGCGGGGGTGCAGATACGCAGTATTTT.

The genes are TRBV27 and TRBJ2-4; D call uncertain. Trimming removed 2 bases from V and 1 base from J, with 3 bases in between. The germline gives CDR1 MNHEY, CDR2 SMNVEV (reference sequence). This CDR3 is built from 13 residues. The CDR3, as DNA: TGTGCCAGCAGTTTAACCGCCAAAAACATTCAGTACTTC. Its protein product is CASSLTAKNIQYF.

The rearrangement uses TRBV30 and TRBJ1-2; D remains unclear. V was pared by 4 bases and J by 5 bases, with 11 bases between. CDR1 is GTSNPN, CDR2 SVGIG, per germline (reference sequence). This CDR3 comprises 12 residues. CDR3 nucleotide sequence: TGTGCCTGGATTTTAGGAAGATATGGCTACACCTTC. This gives the protein CAWILGRYGYTF.

This clone has only a few counts. The rearrangement joins TRBV11-2 to TRBJ2-2, with D tentatively TRBD1 (6 bases). The V gene's germline CDR1 is SGHAT and CDR2 FQNNGV. V was cut by 0 bases and J by 6 bases, with 8 bases left in between. This CDR3 is built from 14 residues. In nucleotides, the CDR3 is TGTGCCAGCAGCTTAGACCGACAGGCCGGGGAGCTGTTTTTT. Translating it yields CASSLDRQAGELFF. The variable domain in full, completed from reference TRBV11-2 and TRBJ2-2, reads EAGVAQSPRYKIIEKRQSVAFWCNPISGHATLYWYQQILGQGPKLLIQFQNNGVVDDSQLPKDRFSAERLKGVDSTLKIQPAKLEDSAVYLCASSLDRQAGELFFGEGSRLTVL.

This clone was recorded only once. The chain combines TRBV30 with TRBJ1-1, with unresolved D. The germline V and J ends were trimmed by 1 base and 6 bases, with 9 bases remaining between them. The germline V gene has CDR1 GTSNPN and CDR2 SVGIG (reference sequence). The length of the CDR3 is 12 residues. The CDR3: CAWSEIRPEAFF. In nucleotides, the CDR3 is TGTGCCTGGAGTGAAATTAGACCTGAAGCTTTCTTT.

This clone was seen more than once but under ten times. The chain is built from TRBV6-6 and TRBJ2-3; 7 bases line up with TRBD1. Trimming removed 6 bases from V and 4 bases from J; junction bases left unmatched: 7. The germline CDR1 and CDR2 sequences are MNHNY and SVGAGI (reference sequence). The CDR3 spans 14 residues. The CDR3 here is CASSSQGIADTQYF. In DNA, the CDR3 is TGTGCCAGCAGCTCACAGGGGATTGCAGATACGCAGTATTTT.

The rearrangement joins TRBV11-2 to TRBJ1-1; 9 bases are shared with TRBD1. V was clipped by 4 bases and J by 4 bases; unmatched bases: 10. This CDR3 has 16 amino acids. Germline loops: CDR1 SGHAT, CDR2 FQNNGV. This CDR3 is CASSSGQGKRFTEAFF. The DNA for the CDR3 is TGTGCCAGCAGCTCCGGACAGGGGAAAAGATTCACTGAAGCTTTCTTT.

This clone was picked up one time. The chain employs TRBV6-5 and TRBJ1-5, with D unresolved. The CDR3 is made up of 14 amino acids. CDR1 is MNHEY, CDR2 SVGAGI, per germline. The ends were cut back, 4 bases at V and 5 bases at J, with 12 bases in the middle. The CDR3 reads CASSSDKGYQPQHF. The CDR3 nucleotides are TGTGCCAGCAGTTCTGACAAAGGCTATCAGCCCCAGCATTTT.

The chain links TRBV5-6 to TRBJ1-2, with D maybe TRBD1 (5 bases). V lost 1 base and J lost 4, with 11 bases in between. CDR1 is SGHDT, CDR2 YYEEEE, per germline. The length of the CDR3 is 14 residues. CDR3 DNA sequence: TGTGCCAGCAGCTTGTTGGGACCGAGCTATGGCTACACCTTC. Translating gives CASSLLGPSYGYTF.

V is TRBV5-1 and J is TRBJ1-1; D call uncertain. V lost 5 bases and J lost 4, with 9 bases in between. The CDR3 contains 12 residues. Germline loops: CDR1 SGHRS, CDR2 YFSETQ. The CDR3 region is CASSQEGTEAFF. The CDR3 DNA follows: TGCGCCAGCAGTCAGGAGGGCACTGAAGCTTTCTTT.